This TCR beta chain is from a study of shared clonotypes between healthy human individuals. Study summary: Donors consisted of two women and a few men between 18 and 49.

V lost 5 bases, J lost 4 bases, and 11 bases lay in between. The germline V gene encodes CDR1 SGHTA and CDR2 FQGNSA. This CDR3 is built from 13 residues. This clone was recorded only once. The antigen is unknown. In the original analysis: Filtering differed because ImmunoSEQ produced junction-only sequences that carried no quality scores. Measured with immunoSEQ multiplex PCR; TCRdb has only the in-frame clones, and not every one. The V and J calls and the clone size are those of that table, but D and trimming were determined from the DNA. Counted here are a few million clones, about 92% occurring once; the ten biggest clones make up 0.13% to 0.15%. Study-level points and caveats: Only blood was sampled; tissue repertoires likely differ.

Sequencing was performed on naive CD4+ T cells sorted from blood. Subset denoted: CD45RA+ positively selected. This receptor was identified in a man aged 18 to 30 in good health. This rearrangement joins TRBV7-2 to TRBJ2-5; D perhaps matches TRBD2 (6 bases). CDR3 coding DNA: TGTGCCAGCAGCCAGACTAGTTCAGAGACCCAGTACTTC. Translation gives CASSQTSSETQYF.